The rows below give T cell receptor beta chains drawn from one sample of a study of cytomegalovirus exposure and HLA in healthy donors. TCRdb's copy holds only in-frame clones and misses some; the assay was immunoSEQ multiplex PCR. The table records about 140,000 clones, 75% to 90% of them present only once. Sequencing was carried out using PBMCs. The receptors shown here come from a female donor in good health and CMV-seronegative. Both conserved end residues are part of each CDR3. D genes are given only for firm matches. Clone size is shown for a subset of rows, as once, few, many or a class of expanded clone.

j_gene | v_gene | abundance | d_gene | CDR3nt | CDR3aa
TRBJ2-5 | TRBV2 | NA | TRBD2 | TGTGCCAGCAGTGAAAAGGGACTACCCAAAGAGACCCAGTACTTC | CASSEKGLPKETQYF
TRBJ2-7 | TRBV6-5 | few | NA | TGTGCCAGCAGTGGGCCGTCTAGGGGGGAGGGTGAGCAGTACTTC | CASSGPSRGEGEQYF
TRBJ1-1 | TRBV2 | few | NA | TGTGCCAGCAGTGAAGCCTTTTACAGAAACACTGAAGCTTTCTTT | CASSEAFYRNTEAFF
TRBJ2-1 | TRBV2 | NA | TRBD2 | TGTGCCAGCAGTACGACTAGCGGGAGCCACCTATACAATGAGCAGTTCTTC | CASSTTSGSHLYNEQFF
TRBJ2-7 | TRBV30 | NA | NA | TGTGCCTGGAGTGCGACTGGCACCTACGAGCAGTACTTC | CAWSATGTYEQYF
TRBJ2-1 | TRBV5-1 | once | TRBD2 | TGCGCCAGCAGCTTACTAGCGGACAATGAGCAGTTCTTC | CASSLLADNEQFF
TRBJ1-5 | TRBV19 | NA | TRBD1 | TGTGCCAGTAGTAGTCCGGGACAGGGGGCTAGGGAGCCCCAGCATTTT | CASSSPGQGAREPQHF
TRBJ1-5 | TRBV18 | NA | NA | TGTGCCAGCTCACCACCGGGGGGAGCCAATCAGCCCCAGCATTTT | CASSPPGGANQPQHF
TRBJ2-7 | TRBV7-9 | NA | TRBD1 | TGTGCCAGCAGCGGGACAGGGGAGGCCTACGAGCAGTACTTC | CASSGTGEAYEQYF
TRBJ1-4 | TRBV9 | NA | NA | TGTGCCAGCAGCGGCCGAACGGGGGGCGACCCTAATGAAAAACTGTTTTTT | CASSGRTGGDPNEKLFF
TRBJ1-5 | TRBV19 | NA | NA | TGTGCCAGTAGCCGCACGGACAGCTTCAATCAGCCCCAGCATTTT | CASSRTDSFNQPQHF
TRBJ2-1 | TRBV4-2 | NA | TRBD1 | TGTGCCAGCAGCCAGAGTAACAGGGGCTCCTACAATGAGCAGTTCTTC | CASSQSNRGSYNEQFF
TRBJ1-1 | TRBV7-9 | NA | NA | TGTGCTGGTGGGGGGACTGAAGCTTTCTTT | CAGGGTEAFF
TRBJ1-4 | TRBV28 | few | TRBD1 | TGTGCCATCACGGACAGGGCGGGTGAAAAACTGTTTTTT | CAITDRAGEKLFF
TRBJ2-2 | TRBV5-1 | NA | NA | TGCGCCAGCAGCAAGGTAGCGGTAGGCGGGGAGCTGTTTTTT | CASSKVAVGGELFF
TRBJ1-1 | TRBV7-3 | NA | NA | TGTGCCAGCAGCTTAGTGGGGGGAAACACTGAAGCTTTCTTT | CASSLVGGNTEAFF
TRBJ2-7 | TRBV4-1 | NA | TRBD1 | TGCGCCAGCAGTAGGTCGACAGGGATAAACTACGAGCAGTACTTC | CASSRSTGINYEQYF
TRBJ2-3 | TRBV30 | NA | TRBD2 | TGTGCCTGGAGCACCGGGACTAGCGGCACAGATACGCAGTATTTT | CAWSTGTSGTDTQYF
TRBJ2-7 | TRBV27 | few | TRBD1 | TGTGCCAGCAGTTTTACCGGGCAGGGGGAACACGAGCAGTACTTC | CASSFTGQGEHEQYF
TRBJ2-7 | TRBV6-1 | NA | TRBD1 | TGTGCCAGGACCTTGGGACAGACCCGTTTTGAGCAGTACTTC | CARTLGQTRFEQYF
TRBJ2-6 | TRBV7-9 | NA | NA | TGTGCCAGCAGCCTGAGAGCCAACGTCCTGACTTTC | CASSLRANVLTF
TRBJ2-5 | TRBV5-8 | NA | NA | TGTGCCAGCAGCTTGGGACAGGCTTTCGAGACCCAGTACTTC | CASSLGQAFETQYF
TRBJ2-7 | TRBV19 | NA | NA | TGTGCCAGCGCCACAGGGCTAATCTCCTACGAGCAGTACTTC | CASATGLISYEQYF
TRBJ1-2 | TRBV18 | NA | TRBD1 | TGTGCCAGCTCACCGGAGACAGGGGACCTCAACTATGGCTACACCTTC | CASSPETGDLNYGYTF
TRBJ1-5 | TRBV19 | NA | NA | TGTGCCAGTAGTACGGGGTTGAGGGGCAATCAGCCCCAGCATTTT | CASSTGLRGNQPQHF
TRBJ2-3 | TRBV7-3 | NA | NA | TGTGCCAGCAGCTTAGGGTCTGGGAGGAACACAGATACGCAGTATTTT | CASSLGSGRNTDTQYF
TRBJ1-1 | TRBV27 | NA | TRBD1 | TGTGCCAGCAGTGAACAGGGGGGGGACACTGAAGCTTTCTTT | CASSEQGGDTEAFF
TRBJ1-4 | TRBV5-8 | many | NA | TGTGCCAGCAGCCCAGACCCGGGGGAAAAACTGTTTTTT | CASSPDPGEKLFF
TRBJ2-1 | TRBV14 | once | TRBD2 | TGTGTCAGTCGCGGGAGTAACTACAATGAGCAGTTCTTC | CVSRGSNYNEQFF
TRBJ1-3 | TRBV7-9 | NA | NA | TGTGCCAGCAGCCCCCTCGACAGGACCTCTGGAAACACCATATATTTT | CASSPLDRTSGNTIYF
TRBJ1-3 | TRBV5-1 | NA | NA | TGCGCCAGCAGCTCGAATTTACAGGGTTCTGGAAACACCATATATTTT | CASSSNLQGSGNTIYF
TRBJ1-1 | TRBV28 | NA | NA | TGTGCCAGCAGTTCCGGTTATGAAGCTTTCTTT | CASSSGYEAFF
TRBJ2-7 | TRBV27 | NA | TRBD1 | TGTGCCAGCAGTTTAGGGGGACAGGGAGCCTACGAGCAGTACTTC | CASSLGGQGAYEQYF
TRBJ2-6 | TRBV10-2 | few | TRBD2 | TGCGCCAGTACTAGCGGGAAGGGGAGAGGGGCCAACGTCCTGACTTTC | CASTSGKGRGANVLTF
TRBJ1-1 | TRBV6-5 | NA | NA | TGTGCCAGCAGTCCGCGGAGAGGGAACACTGAAGCTTTCTTT | CASSPRRGNTEAFF
TRBJ2-7 | TRBV28 | NA | NA | TGTGCCAGCAGTTCCTCCGGGTTCGAGCAGTACTTC | CASSSSGFEQYF
TRBJ2-3 | TRBV27 | few | TRBD2 | TGTGCCAGCAGTCGGGGGGATTCAGATACGCAGTATTTT | CASSRGDSDTQYF
TRBJ1-4 | TRBV28 | NA | NA | TGTGCCAGCAGCCATGGGTGGGGCGCAACTAATGAAAAACTGTTTTTT | CASSHGWGATNEKLFF
TRBJ2-7 | TRBV11-2 | NA | TRBD1 | TGTGCCAGCAGCTTAAACCAGGACAGGGGAATTAAGGCCACCTACGAGCAGTACTTC | CASSLNQDRGIKATYEQYF
TRBJ2-7 | TRBV29-1 | NA | NA | TGCAGCGTTGAATCGGGGGTTCCCTACGAGCAGTACTTC | CSVESGVPYEQYF
TRBJ1-4 | TRBV5-1 | few | NA | TGCGCCAGCAGCTTGGGTTTTACTGCAACTAATGAAAAACTGTTTTTT | CASSLGFTATNEKLFF
TRBJ2-7 | TRBV27 | NA | TRBD2 | TGTGCCAGCAAACCAATAGCGGGTTCCGTCTACGAGCAGTACTTC | CASKPIAGSVYEQYF
TRBJ1-5 | TRBV6-6 | NA | NA | TGTGCCAGCAGGCCACTATATAGCAATCAGCCCCAGCATTTT | CASRPLYSNQPQHF
TRBJ2-6 | TRBV6-6 | NA | NA | TGTGCCGAGTCGGCTGGGGCCAACGTCCTGACTTTC | CAESAGANVLTF
TRBJ1-5 | TRBV2 | NA | TRBD1 | TGTGCCAGCACCCGGGACAGAGGAAATCAGCCCCAGCATTTT | CASTRDRGNQPQHF
TRBJ2-5 | TRBV10-3 | once | TRBD2 | TGTGCCATCAGTGAGCCCGGGGGAGGGCAAGAGACCCAGTACTTC | CAISEPGGGQETQYF
TRBJ2-7 | TRBV6-1 | NA | TRBD2 | TGTGCCAGCAGAAACCTAGCGGGAGCGGACTACGAGCAGTACTTC | CASRNLAGADYEQYF
TRBJ2-3 | TRBV5-1 | NA | TRBD2 | TGCGCCAGCAGCTTGGAGCGGGAGGGAACAGATACGCAGTATTTT | CASSLEREGTDTQYF
TRBJ2-7 | TRBV7-2 | NA | NA | TGTGCCAGCAGCTGGCCCGCCTACGAGCAGTACTTC | CASSWPAYEQYF
TRBJ2-1 | TRBV5-4 | few | TRBD2 | TGTGCCAGCAGCTTGATAGCGGGAAATTACAATGAGCAGTTCTTC | CASSLIAGNYNEQFF
TRBJ2-7 | TRBV27 | NA | TRBD1 | TGTGCCAGCAGTTCCGGGACAGGGGTCCACGAGCAGTACTTC | CASSSGTGVHEQYF
TRBJ2-7 | TRBV19 | NA | NA | TGTGCCAGTAGTATAGTGGGCGGGACAGCTTATGAGCAGTACTTC | CASSIVGGTAYEQYF
TRBJ1-2 | TRBV11-3 | NA | TRBD1 | TGTGTCAGCAGCTTTGGGACAGGGCGAGCTAACTATGGCTACACCTTC | CVSSFGTGRANYGYTF
TRBJ2-7 | TRBV4-2 | NA | TRBD2 | TGTGCCAGCAGGGGCGGGACTAGCGGGAGTGAAGGGTACTACGAGCAGTACTTC | CASRGGTSGSEGYYEQYF
TRBJ1-2 | TRBV10-3 | NA | NA | TGTGCCATCAGTTTGAAAAGGACAGCTAACTATGGCTACACCTTC | CAISLKRTANYGYTF
TRBJ1-2 | TRBV5-4 | NA | NA | TGTGCCAGCAGCCCCCGGGGGGCTAACTATGGCTACACCTTC | CASSPRGANYGYTF
TRBJ1-1 | TRBV10-1 | few | NA | TGCGCCAGCAGTGTCCAGTCAGGGGAAAACACTGAAGCTTTCTTT | CASSVQSGENTEAFF
TRBJ2-2 | TRBV2 | NA | NA | TGTGCCAGCAGTGAGGGGCCGAACACCGGGGAGCTGTTTTTT | CASSEGPNTGELFF